The 32 T cell receptor beta chains reported below all come from one sample, sequenced in a study of T cells in Graves' hyperthyroidism and ophthalmopathy. Amplified TCR beta CDR3 regions derived from RNA transcripts. The TCR CDR3 was amplified in a first-round RT-PCR using the HTBI primer set. Using its own MiXCR run on the multiplex PCR reads, TCRdb lists one record per CDR3 protein. This sample has under 650,000 distinct CDR3 sequences, with around 15% found just once. Sequenced material: blood. Receptors were obtained from a woman aged 25 to 39 with Graves' hyperthyroidism.

This clonotype was recorded at least ten times. J is TRBJ2-1 and V is TRBV2; D is unclear. Germline loops: CDR1 SNHLY, CDR2 FYNNEI. Trimming stripped 6 bases from V and 5 bases from J, with 5 bases between. The CDR3 has 11 residues. Written as DNA, the CDR3 is TGTGCCAGCAGGGACGACAATGAGCAGTTCTTC. It translates to CASRDDNEQFF.

The V gene is TRBV10-3, the J gene TRBJ2-7, with TRBD1 as a possible D gene (5 bases). V was shortened by 6 bases and J by 3 bases, with 18 bases between the two germline ends. The CDR3 length is 15 residues. Germline CDR1 reads ENHRY; CDR2 reads SYGVKD. The CDR3 region is CAISLQDPPHYEQYF. Written as DNA, the CDR3 is TGTGCCATCAGCTTACAGGACCCACCCCACTACGAGCAGTACTTC.

This clonotype has at least ten counts. This chain links TRBV9 with TRBJ2-2; D uncertain. CDR1 and CDR2 (germline): SGDLS, YYNGEE. The V end was cut by 4 bases, the J end by 7 bases, with 17 bases between. CDR3 length equals 15 residues. DNA for the CDR3: TGTGCCAGCAGCTCTTGGGCTCCAACCGGCGGGGAGCTGTTTTTT. This translates into CASSSWAPTGGELFF.

This clonotype appeared a few times. The V and J genes are TRBV28 and TRBJ2-1, with D perhaps matching TRBD2 (6 bases). The germline gives CDR1 MDHEN, CDR2 SYDVKM. Trimming shortened V by 7 bases and J by 8 bases, and 12 bases separated the two germline ends. This CDR3 is 12 amino acids long. The CDR3 loop is CASIGGIHEQFF. The CDR3 DNA sequence: TGTGCCAGCATCGGGGGAATTCATGAGCAGTTCTTC.

This clonotype has more than one count but fewer than ten. The chain links TRBV20-1 to TRBJ2-1; 9 bases match TRBD2. Germline V gene data show CDR1 as DFQATT and CDR2 as SNEGSKA (reference sequence). The CDR3 length is 18 residues. Trimming cost V 1 base and J 1 base; bases outside gene matches: 11. For the CDR3, the DNA is TGCAGTGCTAGAGCGGTAGCGGGAGTTCAAGGATCCTACAATGAGCAGTTCTTC. Translated, it gives CSARAVAGVQGSYNEQFF.

V and J are TRBV2 and TRBJ1-2; D perhaps matches TRBD1 (6 bases). The CDR3 consists of 15 residues. The V end lost 5 bases, the J end lost 9 bases, and 22 bases lay between the germline ends. Germline loops: CDR1 SNHLY, CDR2 FYNNEI. The CDR3 nucleotides are TGTGCCAGCAGTCGGGAGGGGGAAAGCTTATCGAGCTACACCTTC. Protein product: CASSREGESLSSYTF.

The chain couples TRBV10-3 to TRBJ1-6; D might be TRBD1 (6 bases). The germline CDR1 and CDR2 sequences are ENHRY and SYGVKD. Trimming stripped 4 bases from V and 13 bases from J, with 11 bases between. CDR3 length equals 12 residues. CDR3 sequence reads: CAISAEDSPLHF. CDR3 DNA: TGTGCCATCAGTGCAGAGGACAGTCCCCTCCACTTT.

This chain joins TRBV20-1 and TRBJ2-3, with 7 bases aligning to TRBD2. Germline V lookup: CDR1 DFQATT, CDR2 SNEGSKA (reference sequence). With 5 bases clipped from V and 4 bases from J, the junction kept 6 bases outside the gene matches. This CDR3 is built from 13 residues. The CDR3 nucleotides are TGCAGTGCTGACCGGGACTACGCAGATACGCAGTATTTT. Translation: CSADRDYADTQYF.

V and J are TRBV11-3 and TRBJ2-1; 11 bases match TRBD1. With 6 bases clipped from V and 10 bases from J, the junction kept 8 bases outside the gene matches. The germline CDR1 and CDR2 sequences are SGHNT and YENEEA. This CDR3 has 14 residues. The CDR3 DNA reads as TGTGCCAGCAGTGCGGGGACAGGGGGGATCGAGCAGTTCTTC. Translated, it gives CASSAGTGGIEQFF. The full variable domain, rest sourced from reference TRBV11-3 and TRBJ2-1, is EAGVVQSPRYKIIEKKQPVAFWCNPISGHNTLYWYLQNLGQGPELLIRYENEEAVDDSQLPKDRFSAERLKGVDSTLKIQPAELGDSAVYLCASSAGTGGIEQFFGPGTRLTVL.

V and J are TRBV7-9 and TRBJ2-7, with D possibly TRBD2 on 6 matching bases. CDR1 and CDR2 from the germline V gene are SEHNR and FQNEAQ (reference sequence). V was clipped by 0 bases and J by 3 bases, with 18 bases between them. There are 17 residues in the CDR3. The CDR3 nucleotides read TGTGCCAGCAGCTTAGCGGGTAGCGGACTTTTCGTCTACGAGCAGTACTTC. It specifies CASSLAGSGLFVYEQYF.

J is TRBJ1-2 and V is TRBV5-1, with D possibly TRBD1 on 6 matching bases. The CDR3 extends over 15 amino acids. The germline CDR1 and CDR2 sequences are SGHRS and YFSETQ. V lost 3 bases and J 6 bases, leaving 18 bases between the germline ends. The CDR3 loop reads CASSSLGSGDDGYTF. The CDR3 region has the DNA TGCGCCAGCAGCTCCCTTGGTTCAGGGGACGATGGCTACACCTTC.

The chain is built from TRBV3-1 and TRBJ2-5; TRBD1 or TRBD2 may be the D gene (5 bases each). V shed 3 bases and J shed 1 base, with 15 bases lying between them. This CDR3 is 16 amino acids long. Looked up from germline, CDR1 is LGHDT and CDR2 is YNNKEL (reference sequence). In DNA, the CDR3 is TGTGCCAGCAGCCAGACAGCGGCGGATACCCAAGAGACCCAGTACTTC. Amino acids: CASSQTAADTQETQYF.

The sample holds a few counts of this clonotype. V gene TRBV19 combines with J gene TRBJ2-1, with 7 bases that match TRBD2. V lost 9 bases, J lost 2 bases, and 16 bases stayed unmatched. The germline V gene has CDR1 LNHDA and CDR2 SQIVND (reference sequence). The CDR3 length is 17 residues. The CDR3 protein is CARYSYTSDVTYNEQFF. The CDR3 nucleotides are TGTGCCAGGTACTCTTATACTAGCGATGTAACCTACAATGAGCAGTTCTTC.

The chain employs TRBV6-1 and TRBJ2-7; D is possibly TRBD1 (6 bases). The CDR3 is 12 amino acids. Germline loops: CDR1 MNHNS, CDR2 SASEGT. Deletions cut 6 bases from V and 3 bases from J, with 9 bases between. The CDR3 loop is CASRSQGYEQYF. CDR3 sequence (DNA): TGTGCCAGCAGGTCACAGGGCTACGAGCAGTACTTC.

This clonotype was seen ten or more times. The CDR3 bases are TGCAGTGCTAGCCGGACTAGCGGGAGTCTCAATGAGCAGTTCTTC. It yields the protein CSASRTSGSLNEQFF. V usage is TRBV20-1 and J usage is TRBJ2-1; 13 positions agree with TRBD2. Trimming at V came to 3 bases and at J to 6 bases, leaving 5 bases not matched to a gene. This CDR3 comprises 15 residues. Per the germline V gene, CDR1 is DFQATT and CDR2 is SNEGSKA (reference sequence).

The chain combines TRBV6-1 with TRBJ2-1; 13 nucleotides line up with TRBD2. Germline values: CDR1 MNHNS, CDR2 SASEGT. Trimming at V came to 7 bases and at J to 7 bases, leaving 7 bases not matched to a gene. CDR3 size: 15 residues. This CDR3 is CASILAGGPANEQFF. CDR3 in DNA: TGTGCCAGCATACTAGCGGGAGGGCCAGCAAATGAGCAGTTCTTC.

This clonotype was picked up a small number of times. One junction end does not reproduce the germline sequence, and a read error may be involved. V gene TRBV7-2 combines with J gene TRBJ2-7; D may be TRBD1 (6 bases). This CDR3 has 15 amino acids. Looked up from germline, CDR1 is SGHTA and CDR2 is FQGNSA. The CDR3, as DNA: TGTGCCAGCAGTTTAGACAGGCGACCTTCCTACGAGCAGTACTTC. Its protein product is CASSLDRRPSYEQYF.

The CDR3 reads CAGLFGSGGTDTQYF. CDR3 coding DNA: TGTGCCGGCCTTTTTGGGAGCGGGGGCACAGATACGCAGTATTTT. The chain carries TRBV2 and TRBJ2-3, with TRBD2 identical over 7 bases. Germline V CDR1 and CDR2: SNHLY, FYNNEI. This CDR3 has 15 residues. J gave up 1 base and V 11 bases, and 12 bases lay outside the gene matches.

This clonotype showed up just a few times. The chain employs TRBV9 and TRBJ2-1, with TRBD1 matching 8 bases. CDR1 and CDR2 (germline): SGDLS, YYNGEE. Trimming cost V 7 bases and J 5 bases; bases outside gene matches: 14. The CDR3 runs 16 residues. Here the CDR3 reads CASGTTDRGYDNEQFF. The CDR3 DNA reads TGTGCCAGCGGCACTACTGACAGGGGATATGACAATGAGCAGTTCTTC.

The chain is built from TRBV13 and TRBJ2-7; a possible D gene is TRBD2 (5 bases). The CDR3 extends over 13 amino acids. Germline V CDR1 and CDR2: PRHDT, FYEKMQ (reference sequence). V dropped 5 bases and J dropped 5 bases, with 13 bases sitting between them. The CDR3 protein is CASSNGVADEQYF. In DNA, the CDR3 is TGTGCCAGCAGCAACGGGGTTGCTGACGAGCAGTACTTC.

In this sample, this clonotype turned up a few times. The genes are TRBV30 and TRBJ1-2; no reliable D call. This CDR3 contains 11 residues. CDR1 is GTSNPN and CDR2 is SVGIG in the germline V gene (reference sequence). Trimming pared 4 bases from V and 2 bases from J, leaving 5 bases between. This CDR3 reads CAWTENYGYTF. The CDR3 DNA sequence: TGTGCCTGGACTGAGAACTATGGCTACACCTTC.

This clonotype appeared many times. This chain links TRBV11-2 with TRBJ2-5; D gene unclear. The CDR3 spans 13 residues. V lost 0 bases, J lost 4 bases, and 6 bases lay in between. Germline assignment: CDR1 SGHAT and CDR2 FQNNGV. The CDR3 nucleotides are TGTGCCAGCAGCTTAGAGTTCCGAGAGACCCAGTACTTC. Its protein product is CASSLEFRETQYF.

The rearrangement links TRBV5-4 to TRBJ1-2, with 7 bases aligning to TRBD1. The CDR3 has 13 amino acids. From germline, CDR1 is SGHNT and CDR2 YYREEE (reference sequence). J was trimmed by 8 bases and V by 4 bases; bases with no gene match: 8. The CDR3: CASSTKTGYGYTF. The CDR3 DNA sequence: TGTGCCAGCAGCACAAAGACAGGGTACGGCTACACCTTC.

This clonotype was seen a few times. The genes are TRBV4-1 and TRBJ1-1; D is unclear. V was shortened by 4 bases and J by 0 bases, with 12 bases between the two germline ends. Germline V gives CDR1 MGHRA, CDR2 YSYEKL. CDR3 length: 15 residues. CDR3 nucleotides: TGCGCCAGCAGCCCCCGGACGGACCTGAACACTGAAGCTTTCTTT. Translating it yields CASSPRTDLNTEAFF.

This clonotype was detected ten times or more. This chain connects TRBV18 to TRBJ2-1, with D perhaps TRBD1 (6 bases). V was cut by 6 bases and J by 6 bases, with 12 bases left in between. Germline V CDR1 and CDR2: KGHSH, LQKENI. The CDR3 runs 13 residues. The CDR3 here is CASSRDTLNEQFF. The CDR3 DNA reads TGTGCCAGCTCCCGGGACACCCTCAATGAGCAGTTCTTC.

This clonotype was counted many times. This chain links TRBV27 with TRBJ1-1; D unresolved. Trimming left V 2 bases short and J 1 base short, with 5 bases between. Per germline, CDR1 MNHEY and CDR2 SMNVEV (reference sequence). The CDR3 is made up of 13 amino acids. CDR3 DNA: TGTGCCAGCAGTTTAGGCTGGAACACTGAAGCTTTCTTT. Its protein product is CASSLGWNTEAFF.

In this sample, this clonotype turned up many times. V gene TRBV5-1 combines with J gene TRBJ2-7; no clear D gene. The germline CDR1 and CDR2 sequences are SGHRS and YFSETQ. The CDR3 sequence is 15 residues long. Trimming left V 0 bases short and J 6 bases short, with 16 bases between. In DNA form, the CDR3 reads TGCGCCAGCAGCTTGGAACCTGACCCCGTCTCCGAGCAGTACTTC. Protein: CASSLEPDPVSEQYF.

V gene TRBV10-2 combines with J gene TRBJ2-1, with D possibly being TRBD2 (6 bases). This CDR3 region has 15 residues. The germline gives CDR1 WSHSY, CDR2 SAAADI. Trimming cost V 3 bases and J 0 bases, with 9 bases left between them. For the CDR3, the DNA is TGCGCCAGCAGTGAACGCGGGGCCTCCTACAATGAGCAGTTCTTC. Encoded protein: CASSERGASYNEQFF.

This sequence joins TRBV14 and TRBJ2-4; a weak D match, TRBD2 (6 bases). The CDR3 has 13 amino acids. From germline, CDR1 is SGHDN and CDR2 FVKESK. Trimming took off 1 base at V and 11 bases at J, with 12 bases between the two ends. CDR3 DNA: TGTGCCAGCAGCCAAGCGGGAGTGTCGGTTCAGTACTTC. Translation: CASSQAGVSVQYF.

The chain carries TRBV12-3 or TRBV12-4 and TRBJ2-1; perhaps TRBD1 as D (6 bases). V was trimmed by 6 bases and J by 0 bases, leaving 12 bases between them. The CDR3 spans 15 residues. This CDR3 reads CASSPGESSYNEQFF. The CDR3 DNA is TGTGCCAGCAGCCCAGGGGAGAGCTCCTACAATGAGCAGTTCTTC.

The chain is built from TRBV5-6 and TRBJ2-7; D is perhaps TRBD2 (5 bases). CDR1 and CDR2 from the germline V gene are SGHDT and YYEEEE. The germline V and J ends were trimmed by 5 bases and 6 bases, with 18 bases remaining between them. This CDR3 is 14 amino acids long. As DNA, the CDR3 is TGTGCCAGCAGGGTTCGGGGTGTGTTCGGCGAGCAGTACTTC. As protein: CASRVRGVFGEQYF.

This clonotype appeared a few times. The chain couples TRBV6-2 or TRBV6-3 to TRBJ1-6; 7 bases map to TRBD1. Losses at the gene ends were 7 bases for V and 7 bases for J; bases not matched to a gene: 13. CDR3 length equals 16 residues. The germline V gene encodes CDR1 MNHEY and CDR2 SVGEGT. CDR3 DNA sequence: TGTGCCAGCAACTATAACCCCGGGACAGAGAATTCACCCCTCCACTTT. Amino acids: CASNYNPGTENSPLHF.